This T cell receptor (beta chain) is drawn from a study of radiotherapy plus CTLA-4 blockade in lung cancer. Study-level information: Among patients, approximately 19% showed objective responses, and around 30% had disease control.

Study outcomes and limitations: TCR clones of tumor origin grew in blood after radiotherapy plus ipilimumab.

Repertoires were generated with immunoSEQ multiplex PCR, while TCRdb's copy carries only in-frame clones and drops some. The sample has roughly 50,000 clones, approximately 78% seen once. Details on this clone: Its specificity is not known.

The CDR3 extends over 16 amino acids. Germline CDR1 reads SGDLS; CDR2 reads YYNGEE. V shed 0 bases, J shed 2 bases, and the junction held 6 bases outside the gene matches. This chain uses TRBV9 with TRBJ2-3; 7 nucleotides match TRBD2. The clonotype originates from a human donor with non-small cell lung cancer who had stable disease on radiotherapy plus ipilimumab. The material sequenced was peripheral blood, taken from a patient treated with radiotherapy plus ipilimumab. CDR3 sequence (DNA): TGTGCCAGCAGCGTAGGGGCTAGCGGCTCCACAGATACGCAGTATTTT. This gives the protein CASSVGASGSTDTQYF. Full variable domain (remainder filled in from reference TRBV9 and TRBJ2-3): DSGVTQTPKHLITATGQRVTLRCSPRSGDLSVYWYQQSLDQGLQFLIQYYNGEERAKGNILERFSAQQFPDLHSELNLSSLELGDSALYFCASSVGASGSTDTQYFGPGTRLTVL.